The T cell receptor (beta chain) described here comes from a study of molecular identifiers for immune sequencing clone quantification. Study-wide findings and caveats: Jurkat TCR RNA that was spiked in from one cell was reportedly detectable among 950,000 to 1,000,000 naive cells. Naive cells had under 1% of molecules in clones above 20 RNA copies, effectors over 98%.

Both previously described methods and listed TCR primers were employed to make bulk TCR libraries. MiXCR, applied by TCRdb to the PCR reads, yields one record per CDR3 protein. The table lists some 680,000 distinct CDR3 sequences, about 25% of them singletons. Germline-derived CDR1 and CDR2 are DFQATT and SNEGSKA (reference sequence). Deletions cut 2 bases from V and 1 base from J, with 5 bases between. This CDR3 comprises 13 residues. Sorting isolated naive CD8 T cells as CD8+CD4-CCR7+CD45RA+ events. This clonotype was seen many times. What it recognizes is unknown. This receptor was identified in a human donor in good health. Some libraries in this study had Jurkat cell RNA spiked in. The chain links TRBV20-1 to TRBJ2-2; D uncertain. Specimen: naive CD8+ T cells from blood, with Jurkat cell RNA spiked in. Subset meaning: FACS-sorted CD8+CD4-CCR7+CD45RA+ naive T cells. The CDR3 sequence is CSARHLNTGELFF. The CDR3 DNA is TGCAGTGCTAGACACCTGAACACCGGGGAGCTGTTTTTT.